Listed below are T cell receptor beta chains from one sample, sequenced in a study of blood T cell repertoires in COVID-19. Generated by immunoSEQ multiplex PCR, the TCRdb table keeps only in-frame clones and is missing some. The sample includes tens of thousands of clones, about 80% of them seen just once. The material sequenced was peripheral blood. The receptors were gathered from a human donor in a cohort sampled during active COVID-19. Both conserved end residues are part of each CDR3. The D gene is left open where the match is weak. Some rows mark clone size as missing; the rest say once, few, many or name a class of expanded clone.

d_gene	v_gene	abundance	j_gene	CDR3aa	CDR3nt
-	TRBV5-6	-	TRBJ1-2	CASSPVQGQSFF	TGTGCCAGCAGCCCTGTGCAAGGACAGTCTTTCTTC
TRBD1	TRBV9	-	TRBJ1-2	CASSVGDRGYGYTF	TGTGCCAGCAGCGTAGGGGACAGGGGCTATGGCTACACCTTC
-	TRBV6-6	-	TRBJ1-1	CASSQGYTEAFF	TGTGCCAGCAGCCAGGGTTACACTGAAGCTTTCTTT
-	TRBV14	-	TRBJ2-2	CASSEGTGFAGELFF	TGTGCCAGCAGCGAAGGAACAGGGTTCGCCGGGGAGCTGTTTTTT
TRBD2	TRBV2	-	TRBJ2-1	CASSALADNEQFF	TGTGCCAGCAGTGCCCTAGCGGACAATGAGCAGTTCTTC
TRBD1	TRBV10-2	-	TRBJ1-4	CASSGQTGLGAGEKLFF	TGCGCCAGCAGTGGTCAGACAGGGTTGGGGGCCGGAGAAAAACTGTTTTTT
-	TRBV4-2	-	TRBJ2-1	CASSQELSGSNEQFF	TGTGCCAGCAGCCAGGAATTGAGCGGCTCCAATGAGCAGTTCTTC
-	TRBV27	-	TRBJ1-5	CASSFTGLGNQPQHF	TGTGCCAGCAGTTTTACAGGGCTGGGCAATCAGCCCCAGCATTTT
TRBD2	TRBV9	-	TRBJ2-5	CASSALAGGQETQYF	TGTGCCAGCAGCGCTCTAGCGGGGGGACAAGAGACCCAGTACTTC
-	TRBV15	-	TRBJ2-5	CATSREGAPRETQYF	TGTGCCACCAGCAGAGAGGGGGCGCCGCGGGAGACCCAGTACTTC
TRBD2	TRBV14	once	TRBJ2-1	CASSQDLGTSWRKGMYNEQFF	TGTGCCAGCAGCCAAGATTTAGGGACTAGCTGGAGAAAAGGGATGTACAATGAGCAGTTCTTC
-	TRBV4-3	few	TRBJ2-6	CASSQEGHSGANVLTF	TGCGCCAGCAGCCAAGAAGGACACTCTGGGGCCAACGTCCTGACTTTC
TRBD2	TRBV6-5	-	TRBJ2-7	CASSLGLAGEQYF	TGTGCCAGCAGTTTGGGACTAGCGGGGGAACAGTACTTC
-	TRBV6-1	-	TRBJ2-5	CASSRTEQETQYF	TGTGCCAGCAGTAGGACAGAACAAGAGACCCAGTACTTC
TRBD1	TRBV6-5	-	TRBJ2-1	CASSYSGQGNEQFF	TGTGCCAGCAGTTACTCGGGACAGGGAAATGAGCAGTTCTTC
TRBD1	TRBV2	once	TRBJ2-5	CASSLTGDETQYF	TGTGCCAGCAGTTTGACAGGGGATGAGACCCAGTACTTC
TRBD1	TRBV28	-	TRBJ1-4	CASSRGQINEKLFF	TGTGCCAGCAGCCGGGGACAGATTAATGAAAAACTGTTTTTT
-	TRBV7-6	-	TRBJ1-3	CASSLGWDTSGNTIYF	TGTGCCAGCAGCTTAGGCTGGGACACCTCTGGAAACACCATATATTTT
TRBD2	TRBV4-3	-	TRBJ2-7	CASRAGTSGIYEQYF	TGCGCCAGCAGGGCCGGGACTAGCGGGATCTACGAGCAGTACTTC
TRBD2	TRBV19	-	TRBJ2-5	CAEAGEQETQYF	TGTGCTGAAGCGGGGGAGCAAGAGACCCAGTACTTC
TRBD1	TRBV28	-	TRBJ2-1	CASPPAQGASSYNEQFF	TGTGCCAGCCCACCCGCCCAGGGGGCGTCCTCCTACAATGAGCAGTTCTTC
TRBD1	TRBV6-5	few	TRBJ1-1	CASTPRDSRVTEAFF	TGTGCCAGCACCCCTCGGGACAGCAGAGTCACTGAAGCTTTCTTT
TRBD2	TRBV24-1	-	TRBJ2-3	CATSGGTGLGKPGFSADTQYF	TGTGCCACCAGTGGGGGGACGGGACTAGGAAAACCGGGTTTCTCCGCAGATACGCAGTATTTT
-	TRBV27	-	TRBJ2-5	CASSFNGETQYF	TGTGCCAGCAGTTTCAACGGGGAGACCCAGTACTTC
TRBD2	TRBV18	-	TRBJ2-3	CASSPVSLSGGGAKRDTQYF	TGTGCCAGCTCACCAGTTTCCCTCTCGGGCGGGGGGGCCAAGAGAGATACGCAGTATTTT
TRBD2	TRBV28	-	TRBJ2-1	CASRRGTSVGHYNEQFF	TGTGCCAGCAGGCGAGGGACTAGCGTGGGCCACTACAATGAGCAGTTCTTC
TRBD1	TRBV10-1	few	TRBJ1-5	CASRAPGQGNQPQHF	TGCGCCAGCAGAGCCCCGGGACAGGGAAATCAGCCCCAGCATTTT